This T cell receptor beta chain derives from a study of CD8 T cells in ankylosing spondylitis. Study results and caveats: Clones linked to the disease showed a CD8+ phenotype. They occurred at relatively low frequencies in peripheral blood. Disease-associated clones were reportedly significantly overrepresented in matched ankylosing spondylitis synovial fluid. Reactive arthritis synovial fluid and blood were previously reported to contain some motif variants.

Germline V gene lookup returns CDR1 SGDLS and CDR2 YYNGEE. The CDR3 runs to 16 residues. Trimming removed 3 bases at V and 0 bases at J, with 13 bases between. Construction of TCR beta libraries was performed using quantitative 5'-RACE with molecular barcodes. MiXCR, run by TCRdb on the 5' RACE reads, gives a single entry per CDR3 protein. In the table there are about 350,000 distinct CDR3 sequences, more than 20% of which are singletons. In the case of this clonotype: Its antigen is as yet unknown.

The sequencing input was blood, either unsorted or a sorted T cell fraction (not recorded which). J is TRBJ2-1 and V is TRBV9, with D possibly matching TRBD2 (5 bases). The TCR sequence derives from a male donor with ankylosing spondylitis or in good health (not recorded which). The CDR3 DNA follows: TGTGCCAGCAGCGCTGAGGGAGCTGTCTCCTACAATGAGCAGTTCTTC. Amino acids: CASSAEGAVSYNEQFF. Supplemented by reference TRBV9 and TRBJ2-1, the full variable domain reads DSGVTQTPKHLITATGQRVTLRCSPRSGDLSVYWYQQSLDQGLQFLIQYYNGEERAKGNILERFSAQQFPDLHSELNLSSLELGDSALYFCASSAEGAVSYNEQFFGPGTRLTVL.